The source of this TCR beta chain is a study of blood T cells in healthy people across ages. Germline CDR1 is MDHEN and CDR2 is SYDVKM. The CDR3 spans 13 residues. With 5 bases removed from V and 0 bases from J, the gap between germline ends came to 6 bases. For the second PCR, which ran for about 6 to 11 cycles, a sample-barcoded 5' primer and a J-beta primer mix were used. TCRdb processed the 5' RACE reads anew with MiXCR; each CDR3 protein has one entry. Of hundreds of thousands of distinct CDR3 sequences listed, about 25% are singletons. Study outcomes and limitations: CMV status of donors was unknown, possibly confounding expanded clonotype changes. Since the PBMCs were unsorted, naive and antigen-experienced cells could not be conclusively compared.

This clonotype has only a few counts. Its antigen is as yet unknown. These data also featured in a second study, about T cells of mothers and their children. According to that study: Using the M1S primer, the second PCR added sample barcodes along with 2-4 random nucleotides. T cell clones that were persistent and microchimeric went undetected.

The receptor was isolated from a boy younger than 18 in good health. The chain couples TRBV28 to TRBJ2-3; D is ambiguous. Source material: blood. CDR3 bases: TGTGCCAGCAGTCGAGCTAGCACAGATACGCAGTATTTT. Translated: CASSRASTDTQYF.